Below, one T cell receptor beta chain is given with its context. Among the patients, none had received any treatment before thyroid surgery. This record comes from a study of metastatic and nonmetastatic thyroid tumors. TCRdb re-called clones via MiXCR from the PCR reads. The sample yields roughly 15,000 clones, roughly 24% seen once. The CDR3 loop spans 18 amino acids. With 0 bases clipped from V and 4 bases from J, the junction kept 12 bases outside the gene matches. Germline CDR1 and CDR2: MNHEY and SMNVEV (reference sequence). Sequenced: tumor tissue. The receptor comes from a female donor with papillary thyroid cancer or a benign thyroid nodule (not recorded which). Some clones in this sample may be carry-over from other donors' samples. The V call is TRBV27, the J call TRBJ1-5; 7 bases map to TRBD1. CDR3 sequence: CASSLSGLAGGANQPQHF. The DNA for the CDR3 is TGTGCCAGCAGTTTATCGGGTCTTGCAGGGGGTGCGAATCAGCCCCAGCATTTT.